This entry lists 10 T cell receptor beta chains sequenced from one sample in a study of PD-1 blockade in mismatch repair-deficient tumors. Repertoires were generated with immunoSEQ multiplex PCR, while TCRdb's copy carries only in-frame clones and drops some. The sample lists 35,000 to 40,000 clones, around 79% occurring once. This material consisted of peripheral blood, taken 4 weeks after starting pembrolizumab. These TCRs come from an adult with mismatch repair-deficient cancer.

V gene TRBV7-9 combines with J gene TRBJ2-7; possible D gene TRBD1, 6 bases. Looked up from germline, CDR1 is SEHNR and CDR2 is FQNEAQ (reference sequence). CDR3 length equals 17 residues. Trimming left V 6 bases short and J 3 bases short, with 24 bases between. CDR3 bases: TGTGCCAGCAGTCAGATATATAGGGACAACGGGGTCTACGAGCAGTACTTC. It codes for CASSQIYRDNGVYEQYF.

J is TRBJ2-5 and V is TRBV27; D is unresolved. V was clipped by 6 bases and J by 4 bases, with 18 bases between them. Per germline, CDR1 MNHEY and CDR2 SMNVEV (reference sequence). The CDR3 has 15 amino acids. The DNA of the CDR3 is TGTGCCAGCAGCCAAATTGGTCGTCGGCCAGAGACCCAGTACTTC. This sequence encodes CASSQIGRRPETQYF.

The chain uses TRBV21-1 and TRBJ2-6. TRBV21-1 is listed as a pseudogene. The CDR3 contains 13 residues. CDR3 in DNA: TGTGCCAGCAGGGGTCGGGGGGCCAACGTCCTGACTTTC. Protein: CASRGRGANVLTF.

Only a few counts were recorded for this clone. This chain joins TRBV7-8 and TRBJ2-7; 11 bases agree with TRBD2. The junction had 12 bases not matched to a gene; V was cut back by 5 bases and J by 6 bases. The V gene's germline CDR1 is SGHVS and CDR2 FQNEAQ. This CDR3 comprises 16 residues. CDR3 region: CASSPGTSGVPVEQYF. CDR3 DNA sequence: TGTGCCAGCAGCCCGGGGACTAGCGGAGTTCCGGTCGAGCAGTACTTC.

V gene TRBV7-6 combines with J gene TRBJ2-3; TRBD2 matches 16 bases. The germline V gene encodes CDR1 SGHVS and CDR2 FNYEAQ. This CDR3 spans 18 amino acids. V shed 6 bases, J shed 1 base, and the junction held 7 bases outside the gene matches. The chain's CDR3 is CASSSGTSGRDGTDTQYF. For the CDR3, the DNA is TGTGCCAGCAGTTCCGGGACTAGCGGGAGGGATGGCACAGATACGCAGTATTTT.

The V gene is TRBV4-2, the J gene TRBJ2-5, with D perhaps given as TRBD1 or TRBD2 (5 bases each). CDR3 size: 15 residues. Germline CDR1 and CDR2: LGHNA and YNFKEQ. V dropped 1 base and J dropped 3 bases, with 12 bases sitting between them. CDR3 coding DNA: TGTGCCAGCAGCCAAGTGGCTAGCAGGGAAGAGACCCAGTACTTC. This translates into CASSQVASREETQYF.

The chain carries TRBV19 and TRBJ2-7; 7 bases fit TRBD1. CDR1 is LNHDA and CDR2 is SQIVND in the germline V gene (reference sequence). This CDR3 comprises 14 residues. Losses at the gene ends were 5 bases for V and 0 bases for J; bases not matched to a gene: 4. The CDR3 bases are TGTGCCAGTAGTTGGGGACAGTTCTCCTACGAGCAGTACTTC. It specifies CASSWGQFSYEQYF.

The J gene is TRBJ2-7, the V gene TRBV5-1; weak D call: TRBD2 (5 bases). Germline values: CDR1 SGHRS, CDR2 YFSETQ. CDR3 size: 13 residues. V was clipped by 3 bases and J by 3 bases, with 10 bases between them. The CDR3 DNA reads TGCGCCAGCAGCTCCCGAGAGGGCTACGAGCAGTACTTC. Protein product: CASSSREGYEQYF.

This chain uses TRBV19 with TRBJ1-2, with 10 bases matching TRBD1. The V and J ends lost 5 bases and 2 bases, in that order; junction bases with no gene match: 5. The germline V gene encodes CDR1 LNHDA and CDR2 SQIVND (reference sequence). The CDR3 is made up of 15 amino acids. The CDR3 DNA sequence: TGTGCCAGTAGTGGACCGGGACAGGGGAACTATGGCTACACCTTC. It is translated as CASSGPGQGNYGYTF.

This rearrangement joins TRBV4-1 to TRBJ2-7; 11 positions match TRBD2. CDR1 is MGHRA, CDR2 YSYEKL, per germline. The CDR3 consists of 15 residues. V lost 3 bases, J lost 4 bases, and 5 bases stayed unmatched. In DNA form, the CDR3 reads TGCGCCAGCAGCCAGCGGACTAGCGGGTTTTACGAGCAGTACTTC. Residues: CASSQRTSGFYEQYF.